The 27 T cell receptor beta chains listed next were all sequenced from one sample in a study of cytotoxic CD8 clonotypes in ibrutinib-treated CLL. Method: immunoSEQ multiplex PCR; TCRdb's copy keeps in-frame clones and lacks some. The table has around 330,000 clones, under 70% seen once. Sample: PBMCs, taken after 36 months of ibrutinib treatment. These receptors all stem from a human donor with chronic lymphocytic leukemia.

This chain connects TRBV5-6 to TRBJ1-1; 7 positions agree with TRBD1. From germline, CDR1 is SGHDT and CDR2 YYEEEE. The CDR3 has 13 amino acids. The J segment lost 3 bases and the V segment lost 3 bases, leaving 2 bases of the junction unmatched. The CDR3 region is CASSSTGYTEAFF. The DNA for the CDR3 is TGTGCCAGCAGCTCGACAGGGTACACTGAAGCTTTCTTT.

The chain recombines TRBV29-1 with TRBJ1-2; no reliable D call. V was trimmed by 5 bases and J by 8 bases, leaving 15 bases between them. The CDR3 covers 12 residues. Germline CDR1 is SQVTM and CDR2 is ANQGSEA. In nucleotides, the CDR3 is TGCAGCGTTTTTCTCGGGATACGGGGCTACACCTTC. Its protein is CSVFLGIRGYTF. Using reference TRBV29-1 and TRBJ1-2 for the parts outside the CDR3, the full variable domain is SAVISQKPSRDICQRGTSLTIQCQVDSQVTMMFWYRQQPGQSLTLIATANQGSEATYESGFVIDKFPISRPNLTFSTLTVSNMSPEDSSIYLCSVFLGIRGYTFGSGTRLTVV.

The chain combines TRBV28 with TRBJ2-7; TRBD1 matches at 8 bases. The germline gives CDR1 MDHEN, CDR2 SYDVKM. CDR3 length: 14 amino acids. With 5 bases clipped from V and 9 bases from J, the junction kept 12 bases outside the gene matches. CDR3 region: CASSPLDRVSLQYF. CDR3 in DNA: TGTGCCAGCAGTCCCCTGGACAGGGTGAGCTTGCAGTACTTC.

The chain joins TRBV27 to TRBJ2-3; D possibly matches TRBD1 or TRBD2 (5 bases each). The CDR3 has 13 residues. The V and J ends lost 5 bases and 8 bases respectively, with 14 bases between them. Germline assignment: CDR1 MNHEY and CDR2 SMNVEV (reference sequence). CDR3 in DNA: TGTGCCAGCAGTGTGGGGCCGGCGGGTACGCAGTATTTT. Its protein product is CASSVGPAGTQYF.

Only a few counts were recorded for this clone. The J gene is TRBJ2-7, the V gene TRBV27; D gene ambiguous. CDR1 is MNHEY, CDR2 SMNVEV, per germline (reference sequence). CDR3 size: 13 residues. V was cut by 5 bases and J by 0 bases, with 8 bases left in between. For the CDR3, the DNA is TGTGCCAGCAGTCCGGGCCTCTCCTACGAGCAGTACTTC. This codes for CASSPGLSYEQYF.

The genes are TRBV29-1 and TRBJ2-7; D call uncertain. Germline V gene sequence: CDR1 SQVTM, CDR2 ANQGSEA. There are 12 residues in the CDR3. Trimming pared 4 bases from V and 3 bases from J, leaving 10 bases between. This CDR3 reads CSVGIGNYEQYF. The CDR3 DNA is TGCAGCGTTGGGATTGGCAACTACGAGCAGTACTTC.

This clone was seen a few times. The V and J genes are TRBV19 and TRBJ1-5, with D unclear. Germline V gene lookup returns CDR1 LNHDA and CDR2 SQIVND (reference sequence). The CDR3 covers 15 residues. V dropped 9 bases and J dropped 0 bases, with 15 bases sitting between them. CDR3: CASTTGSYSNQPQHF. The CDR3 nucleotides read TGTGCCAGCACCACCGGGTCATATAGCAATCAGCCCCAGCATTTT. The whole variable domain, filled in from reference TRBV19 and TRBJ1-5, reads DGGITQSPKYLFRKEGQNVTLSCEQNLNHDAMYWYRQDPGQGLRLIYYSQIVNDFQKGDIAEGYSVSREKKESFPLTVTSAQKNPTAFYLCASTTGSYSNQPQHFGDGTRLSIL.

The chain links TRBV28 to TRBJ2-7; 13 bases fit TRBD2. This CDR3 has 19 amino acids. From germline, CDR1 is MDHEN and CDR2 SYDVKM. With 2 bases clipped from V and 3 bases from J, the junction kept 13 bases outside the gene matches. The CDR3 reads CASSLRGTSGRVSVYEQYF. The CDR3 DNA sequence: TGTGCCAGCAGTTTAAGGGGTACTAGCGGGAGGGTCTCGGTCTACGAGCAGTACTTC.

The rearrangement links TRBV14 to TRBJ1-1; D is possibly TRBD1 (6 bases). Trimming pared 2 bases from V and 4 bases from J, leaving 17 bases between. The CDR3 covers 16 residues. Germline V gives CDR1 SGHDN, CDR2 FVKESK. CDR3 bases: TGTGCCAGCAGCCAACGGTTTTTGTGGGGGCTCACTGAAGCTTTCTTT. It specifies CASSQRFLWGLTEAFF.

The gene calls are TRBV10-2 and TRBJ2-5, with TRBD1 matching 8 bases. CDR1 is WSHSY and CDR2 is SAAADI in the germline V gene. Trimming removed 4 bases from V and 0 bases from J; junction bases left unmatched: 16. This CDR3 has 19 amino acids. The CDR3 bases are TGCGCCAGCAGTGGGACAGGGAGGATCACAACCCAAAACCAAGAGACCCAGTACTTC. Translating gives CASSGTGRITTQNQETQYF.

The chain employs TRBV28 and TRBJ2-4, with D perhaps TRBD1 or TRBD2 (5 bases each). CDR3 length: 13 amino acids. Germline CDR1 is MDHEN and CDR2 is SYDVKM. Deletions cut 3 bases from V and 6 bases from J, with 9 bases between. CDR3 region: CASSLGDSNIQYF. DNA for the CDR3: TGTGCCAGCAGTTTGGGGGATTCAAACATTCAGTACTTC.

The chain joins TRBV28 to TRBJ1-5; TRBD1 is a possible D gene (5 bases). V lost 1 base, J lost 3 bases, and 13 bases lay in between. Germline-derived CDR1 and CDR2 are MDHEN and SYDVKM. The CDR3 extends over 16 amino acids. The CDR3 DNA reads as TGTGCCAGCAGTTTATTTGGGAGGGGTACCAATCAGCCCCAGCATTTT. Residues: CASSLFGRGTNQPQHF.

The rearrangement links TRBV6-6 to TRBJ2-7, with 11 bases matching TRBD2. Trimming cost V 5 bases and J 5 bases; bases outside gene matches: 11. The CDR3 has 16 residues. Germline lookup yields CDR1 MNHNY and CDR2 SVGAGI (reference sequence). The CDR3 region is CASSRVVAGGPNEQYF. CDR3 DNA sequence: TGTGCCAGCAGTCGGGTGGTAGCGGGAGGGCCGAACGAGCAGTACTTC.

The rearrangement joins TRBV14 to TRBJ1-1; tentatively, D is TRBD1 (5 bases). The CDR3 spans 13 residues. CDR1 and CDR2 from the germline V gene are SGHDN and FVKESK. V lost 4 bases, J lost 6 bases, and 12 bases lay in between. DNA of the CDR3: TGTGCCAGCAGCCTGGGGGAAATCTCTGAAGCTTTCTTT. Amino acids: CASSLGEISEAFF.

This chain uses TRBV4-3 with TRBJ2-2, with D perhaps TRBD2 (6 bases). The ends were cut back, 4 bases at V and 7 bases at J, with 7 bases in the middle. The CDR3 extends over 12 amino acids. Germline V gene data show CDR1 as LGHNA and CDR2 as YSLEER. CDR3 DNA sequence: TGCGCCAGCAGCCCCGGGGGCGGGGAGCTGTTTTTT. This encodes CASSPGGGELFF.

This clone appeared a single time. The chain uses TRBV5-4 and TRBJ2-7, with 7 bases that match TRBD1. V gave up 4 bases and J gave up 0 bases; unmatched junction bases: 16. Germline loops: CDR1 SGHNT, CDR2 YYREEE (reference sequence). This CDR3 region has 18 residues. The CDR3 is CASSTGQGVIRSSYEQYF. CDR3 sequence (DNA): TGTGCCAGCAGCACCGGGCAGGGGGTTATTAGGAGCTCCTACGAGCAGTACTTC.

The gene calls are TRBV19 and TRBJ1-4; 7 bases fit TRBD1. V was pared by 5 bases and J by 6 bases, with 6 bases of the junction left unmatched. The CDR3 is 14 residues long. Germline loops: CDR1 LNHDA, CDR2 SQIVND (reference sequence). The CDR3 DNA reads TGTGCCAGTAGTGGGGCGGGACAGCATGAAAAACTGTTTTTT. Protein product: CASSGAGQHEKLFF.

The chain joins TRBV4-3 to TRBJ2-7; 7 bases are shared with TRBD2. In germline, CDR1 is LGHNA, CDR2 YSLEER. The CDR3 has 15 amino acids. The junction had 8 bases not matched to a gene; V was cut back by 4 bases and J by 2 bases. The CDR3 DNA reads as TGCGCCAGCAGCCCACATCTAGGACTAGCCTACGAGCAGTACTTC. Translating gives CASSPHLGLAYEQYF.

The rearrangement links TRBV5-1 to TRBJ2-1, with 11 nucleotides matching TRBD1. The CDR3 sequence is 16 residues long. Losses at the gene ends were 5 bases for V and 6 bases for J; bases not matched to a gene: 10. Germline V gene data show CDR1 as SGHRS and CDR2 as YFSETQ. The CDR3 spells CASSLDRGQEGNEQFF. Written as DNA, the CDR3 is TGCGCCAGCAGTCTGGACAGGGGGCAAGAAGGCAATGAGCAGTTCTTC. Complete variable domain (other parts from reference TRBV5-1 and TRBJ2-1): KAGVTQTPRYLIKTRGQQVTLSCSPISGHRSVSWYQQTPGQGLQFLFEYFSETQRNKGNFPGRFSGRQFSNSRSEMNVSTLELGDSALYLCASSLDRGQEGNEQFFGPGTRLTVL.

A single count supports this clone. The chain employs TRBV29-1 and TRBJ2-5; 11 bases agree with TRBD2. The CDR3 extends over 17 amino acids. CDR1 SQVTM and CDR2 ANQGSEA come from the germline V gene. The V and J ends lost 1 base and 5 bases, in that order; junction bases with no gene match: 12. DNA of the CDR3: TGCAGCGTTGAAGTGGGACTAGCGGACAGGGCTCGGGAGACCCAGTACTTC. Translating gives CSVEVGLADRARETQYF.

The chain carries TRBV5-4 and TRBJ1-2; 7 bases are shared with TRBD1. Germline CDR1 reads SGHNT; CDR2 reads YYREEE (reference sequence). V lost 1 base to trimming and J lost 5 bases; unmatched junction nucleotides: 8. The CDR3 is made up of 15 amino acids. CDR3 protein: CASSLIRQGLYGYTF. CDR3 nucleotide sequence: TGTGCCAGCAGCTTGATCCGACAGGGACTATATGGCTACACCTTC.

The gene calls are TRBV29-1 and TRBJ1-2; unclear D gene. This CDR3 contains 11 residues. CDR1 SQVTM and CDR2 ANQGSEA come from the germline V gene. V was clipped by 7 bases and J by 3 bases, with 9 bases between them. CDR3: CSADGYYGYTF. The CDR3, as DNA: TGCAGCGCCGACGGGTACTATGGCTACACCTTC.

In its sample, this clone was seen a few times. The gene calls are TRBV4-2 and TRBJ1-2; weak D call: TRBD1 (5 bases). V was pared by 3 bases and J by 4 bases, with 15 bases between. This CDR3 has 15 amino acids. Per the germline V gene, CDR1 is LGHNA and CDR2 is YNFKEQ. Here the CDR3 DNA reads TGTGCCAGCAGCCAGTCAGGAGGGACTGGCTATGGCTACACCTTC. It codes for CASSQSGGTGYGYTF.

This chain links TRBV7-3 with TRBJ1-5; no definite D call. Germline values: CDR1 SGHTA, CDR2 FQGTGA. Trimming left V 5 bases short and J 4 bases short, with 12 bases between. CDR3 length: 14 amino acids. This CDR3 reads CASSGRGKNQPQHF. In DNA form, the CDR3 reads TGTGCCAGCAGCGGTCGGGGAAAGAATCAGCCCCAGCATTTT.

With regard to this clone: Other DNA sequences in the sample encode the same CDR3. This chain uses TRBV5-6 with TRBJ2-7, with D uncertain. CDR3 length equals 12 residues. CDR1 is SGHDT and CDR2 is YYEEEE in the germline V gene. V gave up 0 bases and J gave up 3 bases, with 4 bases separating them. The CDR3 spells CASSLGGYEQYF. CDR3 sequence (DNA): TGTGCCAGCAGCTTGGGGGGCTACGAGCAGTACTTC.

This sequence joins TRBV4-1 and TRBJ2-6; unclear D gene. V dropped 0 bases and J dropped 3 bases, with 9 bases sitting between them. The CDR3 is 16 amino acids. Germline V gene data show CDR1 as MGHRA and CDR2 as YSYEKL. The DNA of the CDR3 is TGCGCCAGCAGCCAAGATCTAGGGTATGGGGCCAACGTCCTGACTTTC. Protein product: CASSQDLGYGANVLTF.

This clone came up a few times. The CDR3 is CAARGRGDTGELFF. In DNA, the CDR3 is TGTGCCGCCAGGGGTCGTGGGGACACCGGGGAGCTGTTTTTT. This chain links TRBV28 with TRBJ2-2, with D possibly being TRBD1 (6 bases). Trimming shortened V by 11 bases and J by 3 bases, and 16 bases separated the two germline ends. Germline lookup yields CDR1 MDHEN and CDR2 SYDVKM. The length of the CDR3 is 14 residues.